A selection of T cell receptor beta chains follows, all from one sample in a study of beta chain features in type 1 diabetes. Libraries were prepared by immunoSEQ multiplex PCR; TCRdb keeps only in-frame clonotypes and omits some of them. The sample includes under 550,000 clones, over 10% seen only once; the top ten take 0.04% to 0.05%. The sample taken for sequencing was naive CD4+ T cells from blood. The source is a woman aged 18-35 years in good health. The CDR3 runs from the conserved cysteine through the conserved F or W. Each record gives: clone size, J gene, D gene, V gene, CDR3 DNA, CDR3 protein. D genes are given only for firm matches. For some rows the clone size is stated as once, few or many, or as a class when expanded; others skip it.

>.|TRBJ2-4|.|TRBV21-1
TGTGCCAGCAGCAGAGCCAAAAACATTCAGTACTTC
CASSRAKNIQYF
>few|TRBJ2-3|TRBD1|TRBV15
TGTGCCACCAGCGGAAACCCGACAGGGGGTAGCACAGATACGCAGTATTTT
CATSGNPTGGSTDTQYF
>.|TRBJ2-3|.|TRBV4-3
TGCGCCAGCAGCCAAGGAAAGTTATTCGGCAGTAGCACAGATACGCAGTATTTT
CASSQGKLFGSSTDTQYF
>few|TRBJ2-3|.|TRBV5-6
TGTGCCAGCAGCTTGCGGTTAAGCACAGATACGCAGTATTTT
CASSLRLSTDTQYF
>few|TRBJ2-5|.|TRBV6-1
TGTGCCAGCAGTGGGTCATTCCTGATCGAGACCCAGTACTTC
CASSGSFLIETQYF
>many|TRBJ2-5|.|TRBV15
TGTGCCACCAGTCTAACTAGTTCCCAAGAGACCCAGTACTTC
CATSLTSSQETQYF
>many|TRBJ2-1|TRBD2|TRBV7-9
TGTGCCAGCAGCCGAGGACTAGCGGAAACGTTCTTC
CASSRGLAETFF
>.|TRBJ2-4|TRBD1|TRBV28
TGTGCCAGCAGTCCTGGACAGGTTCTAGCCAAAAACATTCAGTACTTC
CASSPGQVLAKNIQYF
>.|TRBJ2-1|.|TRBV14
TGTGCCAGCAGCCAAGATTCCGGGGGTAGGGAGCAGTTCTTC
CASSQDSGGREQFF
>.|TRBJ2-1|TRBD2|TRBV6-5
TGTGCCAGCGCTAGCGGGGGGGCCCGAAATGAGCAGTTCTTC
CASASGGARNEQFF
>few|TRBJ2-7|.|TRBV7-9
TGTGCCAGCAGCACGGCCTCGGACGGGGGCTACGAGCAGTACTTC
CASSTASDGGYEQYF
>few|TRBJ2-1|.|TRBV15
TGTGCCACCAGCAGCCCTGGGGGGCCGGGCTCCTACAATGAGCAGTTCTTC
CATSSPGGPGSYNEQFF
>few|TRBJ2-5|.|TRBV18
TGTGCCAGCTCACCAGCAGAGACCCAGTACTTC
CASSPAETQYF
>few|TRBJ2-1|.|TRBV7-9
TGTGCCAGCAGCCCAAGGATTGCGGGATCGCGTCCGCTCTTC
CASSPRIAGSRPLF
>.|TRBJ2-5|.|TRBV7-2
TGTGCCAGCAGCCCCTTAGAGACCCAGTACTTC
CASSPLETQYF
>.|TRBJ2-7|.|TRBV7-2
TGTGCCAGCAGTTTAGATTGGCTAGCGAGCTACGAGCAGTACTTC
CASSLDWLASYEQYF
>few|TRBJ1-2|.|TRBV7-9
TGTGCCAGCAGGGTCCAGGGTGGCTACACCTTC
CASRVQGGYTF
>.|TRBJ1-1|.|TRBV29-1
TGCAGCGTTGTCGTCGGACTGACGAACACTGAAGCTTTCTTT
CSVVVGLTNTEAFF
>few|TRBJ2-4|TRBD1|TRBV28
TGTGCCAGCAGGCAGGGACAGACTCTTTACTTC
CASRQGQTLYF
>.|TRBJ2-3|.|TRBV19
TGTGCCAGTAGGAGGCGCGGGGTTTCAGATACGCAGTATTTT
CASRRRGVSDTQYF
>.|TRBJ2-5|TRBD1|TRBV2
TGTGCCAGCACCAGACAGGGGCAAGAGACCCAGTACTTC
CASTRQGQETQYF
>few|TRBJ2-6|.|TRBV29-1
TGCAGCGTAACGACTGAAAAAACGTCTGGGGCCAACGTCCTGACTTTC
CSVTTEKTSGANVLTF
>few|TRBJ2-3|.|TRBV6-6
TGTGCCAGCAGTCCAAACGGGGATACGCAGTATTTT
CASSPNGDTQYF
>few|TRBJ1-2|TRBD1|TRBV14
TGTGCCAGCAGCCATATTGCAGGGGGCTCTGGCTACACCTTC
CASSHIAGGSGYTF
>.|TRBJ1-2|TRBD1|TRBV29-1
TGCAGCGGTGGGACAGGGGGAGGCTACACCTTC
CSGGTGGGYTF